The 32 T cell receptor beta chains given below trace back to one sample, sequenced in a study of tumor-infiltrating lymphocytes in primary liver carcinoma. With a constant-region primer, TCR beta cDNA was made from approximately 500 ng of total RNA. Slightly modified ARM-PCR with three nested multiplex PCR rounds yielded TCR beta libraries. The first two PCR rounds, nine to ten cycles each, used TRBV1-TRBV30 forward primers and a C-beta reverse primer. One entry per CDR3 protein results from TCRdb running MiXCR on the multiplex PCR reads. The sample comprises approximately 300,000 distinct CDR3 sequences, 65% of which are singletons, and around 9.5% rests with the top ten. The blood RNA (from unsorted whole blood) was obtained, and germline DNA was also extracted. Sequencing was performed on peripheral blood. These receptors all stem from a man aged 40-50 years with primary liver carcinoma and hepatitis B virus infection.

This clonotype was detected many times. The chain is built from TRBV29-1 and TRBJ2-5; possible D gene TRBD2, 6 bases. Germline-derived CDR1 and CDR2 are SQVTM and ANQGSEA. The CDR3 sequence is 12 residues long. Between the trimmed V and J ends, which lost 7 bases and 4 bases, there was a span of 13 bases. The CDR3 is CSALTSGETQYF. The CDR3 DNA sequence: TGCAGCGCCTTGACTAGTGGAGAGACCCAGTACTTC. Full variable domain (remainder filled in from reference TRBV29-1 and TRBJ2-5): SAVISQKPSRDICQRGTSLTIQCQVDSQVTMMFWYRQQPGQSLTLIATANQGSEATYESGFVIDKFPISRPNLTFSTLTVSNMSPEDSSIYLCSALTSGETQYFGPGTRLLVL.

Regarding this clonotype: One base away lies a much larger clone, so this may be a sequencing read error. The chain recombines TRBV12-3 or TRBV12-4 with TRBJ2-2; D ambiguous. The CDR3 loop spans 14 amino acids. The CDR3 protein is CARSLKRGAGELFF. The DNA of the CDR3 is TGTGCCAGAAGTTTAAAGCGCGGAGCCGGGGAGCTGTTTTTT.

On this clonotype: Given a much more abundant clone one base away, this may be a read error. The CDR3 does not end in the conserved phenylalanine or tryptophan, so this is likely a read error. This chain links TRBV6-2 or TRBV6-3 with TRBJ1-5; no clear D. The CDR3 sequence is 17 residues long. Germline V CDR1 and CDR2: MNHEY, SVGEGT. V shed 6 bases and J shed 5 bases, with 23 bases lying between them. CDR3 residues: CASRPSFFRGLHQPQHS. CDR3 DNA sequence: TGTGCCAGCAGACCTAGCTTTTTCCGAGGCCTACATCAGCCCCAGCATTCT.

Of note for this clonotype: A much bigger clone sits one base away, suggesting this may be a read error. This sequence joins TRBV11-3 and TRBJ2-1; D unclear. CDR1 is SGHNT and CDR2 is YENEEA in the germline V gene. The CDR3 is 14 residues long. The CDR3 nucleotides read TGTGTCAGCAGCCCAACCTCGGTTTCCATTGAGCAGTTCTTC. Translation: CVSSPTSVSIEQFF. Drawing the rest from reference TRBV11-3 and TRBJ2-1, the complete variable domain is EAGVVQSPRYKIIEKKQPVAFWCNPISGHNTLYWYLQNLGQGPELLIRYENEEAVDDSQLPKDRFSAERLKGVDSTLKIQPAELGDSAVYLCVSSPTSVSIEQFFGPGTRLTVL.

This clonotype was observed a few times. A junction boundary mismatches the germline segment, possibly from a read error. V gene TRBV10-3 combines with J gene TRBJ2-7, with 9 bases that match TRBD1. The CDR3 is made up of 15 amino acids. CDR1 is ENHRY, CDR2 SYGVKD, per germline. Here the CDR3 DNA reads TGTACCATCAGGGGTCCGGGACAGGGATCCAACGAGCAGTACTTC. This encodes CTIRGPGQGSNEQYF.

The V gene is TRBV6-2 or TRBV6-3, the J gene TRBJ1-2, with no clear D. The CDR3 extends over 15 amino acids. In germline, CDR1 is MNHEY, CDR2 SVGEGT. The ends were cut back, 7 bases at V and 7 bases at J, with 22 bases in the middle. This chain's CDR3 is CASNQTLEGTFGYTF. As DNA, the CDR3 is TGTGCCAGCAACCAGACCCTCGAGGGAACCTTTGGCTACACCTTC.

Details on this clonotype: A read error is possible here, since a much larger clone lies one base away. J is TRBJ1-1 and V is TRBV6-1; D is ambiguous. Germline CDR1 and CDR2: MNHNS and SASEGT. The CDR3 spans 16 residues. This CDR3 is CASGEALPARNTEAFF. In nucleotides, the CDR3 is TGTGCCAGCGGTGAAGCGTTGCCAGCACGGAACACTGAAGCTTTCTTT.

This chain links TRBV29-1 with TRBJ2-5, with TRBD1 matching 8 bases. CDR3 length: 15 amino acids. The V gene end was trimmed by 0 bases and the J gene end by 8 bases; junction bases not matched to a gene: 11. Germline loops: CDR1 SQVTM, CDR2 ANQGSEA. CDR3 protein: CSVEDQGASEETQYF. The CDR3 coding sequence is TGCAGCGTTGAAGACCAGGGGGCAAGTGAGGAAACCCAGTACTTC.

The table lists this clonotype with many counts. The rearrangement joins TRBV6-6 to TRBJ2-5; D possibly uses TRBD1 or TRBD2 (5 bases each). V shed 10 bases and J shed 4 bases, with 16 bases lying between them. This CDR3 is 13 amino acids long. Germline CDR1 is MNHNY and CDR2 is SVGAGI (reference sequence). The chain's CDR3 is CATKRGGTETQYF. As DNA, the CDR3 is TGTGCCACAAAACGTGGGGGAACAGAGACCCAGTACTTC.

This clonotype showed up just once. With a much larger clone just one base away, this may be a read error. The rearrangement uses TRBV12-3 or TRBV12-4 and TRBJ1-2; D is uncertain. This CDR3 has 12 residues. V gave up 6 bases and J gave up 2 bases, with 7 bases separating them. The CDR3 region has the DNA TGTGCCAGCAGGCTGGGCAACTATGGCTACACCTTC. Protein: CASRLGNYGYTF.

The V gene is TRBV5-1, the J gene TRBJ2-3; a possible D gene is TRBD2 (6 bases). The CDR3 covers 16 residues. Germline values: CDR1 SGHRS, CDR2 YFSETQ. The germline V and J ends were trimmed by 0 bases and 0 bases, with 11 bases remaining between them. The CDR3 spells CASSLARLGSTDTQYF. CDR3 nucleotide sequence: TGCGCCAGCAGCTTGGCCAGACTAGGAAGCACAGATACGCAGTATTTT.

The chain has TRBV5-4 and TRBJ1-2; possible D gene TRBD1, 5 bases. Germline CDR1 and CDR2: SGHNT and YYREEE (reference sequence). V was cut by 4 bases and J by 3 bases, with 13 bases left in between. The CDR3 loop spans 14 amino acids. The CDR3 coding sequence is TGTGCCAGCAGCACCGAGACGGGGGACTATGGCTACACCTTC. Amino acids: CASSTETGDYGYTF.

In the case of this clonotype: A much larger clone is a single base away; this may be a read error. The chain couples TRBV12-3 or TRBV12-4 to TRBJ2-1; possible D gene TRBD1, 6 bases. Trimming cost V 8 bases and J 0 bases, with 17 bases left between them. The CDR3 is made up of 16 amino acids. The CDR3 is CASWVRGLPSYNEQFF. The CDR3 coding sequence is TGTGCCAGCTGGGTCAGGGGCCTCCCCTCCTACAATGAGCAGTTCTTC.

With regard to this clonotype: Without the conserved terminal phenylalanine or tryptophan, this CDR3 likely stems from a read error. This rearrangement joins TRBV6-2 or TRBV6-3 to TRBJ1-1; TRBD1 might be the D (6 bases). This CDR3 is built from 15 residues. Germline CDR1 and CDR2: MNHEY and SVGEGT. Trimming cost V 5 bases and J 3 bases, with 16 bases left between them. The DNA for the CDR3 is TGTGCCAGCAGTCCGCAGGGGCGCGGGCACACTGAAGCTTTCTTA. It translates to CASSPQGRGHTEAFL.

The chain joins TRBV12-3 or TRBV12-4 to TRBJ2-1; TRBD1 agrees at 12 bases. The CDR3 covers 19 residues. The ends lost 2 bases at V and 8 bases at J; junction bases unmatched: 16. The CDR3 nucleotides read TGTGCCAGCAGTTTATTTACCCATCAACGGGACAGGGGGCGTGATGAGCAGTTCTTC. Amino acids: CASSLFTHQRDRGRDEQFF.

A word on this clonotype: The junction does not match germline at one end; this may be a read error. The V call is TRBV28, the J call TRBJ1-1; TRBD1 is a possible D gene (6 bases). CDR1 is MDHEN and CDR2 is SYDVKM in the germline V gene. The CDR3 loop spans 14 amino acids. The CDR3 nucleotides read TGTACCAGCAGGCGGAACAGGGAGACCGCTGAAGCTTTCTTT. Its protein product is CTSRRNRETAEAFF.

The table lists this clonotype with many counts. The CDR3 DNA follows: TGCGCCAGCAGCCTGGGACAGCTTAGCGAGCAGTACTTC. It yields the protein CASSLGQLSEQYF. This chain connects TRBV4-1 to TRBJ2-7; TRBD1 agrees at 7 bases. The germline CDR1 and CDR2 sequences are MGHRA and YSYEKL. With V trimmed by 4 bases and J by 6 bases, 6 bases remained unmatched. The CDR3 spans 13 residues.

Of note for this clonotype: The junction departs from germline at one end; a sequencing error may be responsible. This chain links TRBV11-2 with TRBJ2-1; D ambiguous. CDR1 and CDR2 (germline): SGHAT, FQNNGV. This CDR3 is 12 amino acids long. In DNA form, the CDR3 reads TGTACCAGCAGCTCCTTAGGCAATAAGCAGTTCTTC. This gives the protein CTSSSLGNKQFF.

Note on this clonotype: This clone may be a read error of a much larger clone one base away. The chain recombines TRBV10-3 with TRBJ2-6; TRBD1 matches 10 bases. The CDR3 spans 17 residues. Per germline, CDR1 ENHRY and CDR2 SYGVKD. CDR3: CAVRDRGSVTGANVLTF. The CDR3 nucleotides read TGTGCCGTCAGGGACAGGGGAAGTGTGACTGGGGCCAACGTCCTGACTTTC.

This chain joins TRBV6-5 and TRBJ2-2; no clear D. The germline V gene encodes CDR1 MNHEY and CDR2 SVGAGI. This CDR3 has 13 amino acids. Trimming took off 2 bases at V and 6 bases at J, with 7 bases between the two ends. The CDR3 sequence: CASSYRGSGELFF. DNA of the CDR3: TGTGCCAGCAGTTACCGAGGCTCCGGGGAGCTGTTTTTT.

Concerning this clonotype itself: Since a much larger clone is just one base distant, this may be a read error. This chain links TRBV4-1 with TRBJ2-3, with D possibly TRBD2 on 6 matching bases. The CDR3 covers 14 residues. Germline lookup yields CDR1 MGHRA and CDR2 YSYEKL. For the CDR3, the DNA is TGCACCAGCAGCCCTGGCGGGATCACAGATACGCAGTATTTT. Protein sequence: CTSSPGGITDTQYF.

On this clonotype itself: With a much larger clone just one base away, this may be a read error. The chain employs TRBV12-3 or TRBV12-4 and TRBJ2-1; 12 bases match TRBD2. This CDR3 has 16 amino acids. V gave up 6 bases and J gave up 12 bases; unmatched junction bases: 15. Written as DNA, the CDR3 is TGTGCCAGCAGCCCCCGGACTAGCGGGAAGGCAGCCCGGCAGTTCTTC. Protein: CASSPRTSGKAARQFF.

This clonotype was seen only a few times. The chain has TRBV5-1 and TRBJ1-2; maybe TRBD1 (5 bases). Per the germline V gene, CDR1 is SGHRS and CDR2 is YFSETQ. The CDR3 runs to 15 residues. Trimming shortened V by 2 bases and J by 3 bases, and 14 bases separated the two germline ends. In nucleotides, the CDR3 is TGCGCCAGCAGCTTATCAGGGAAGAACGACTATGGCTACACCTTC. Its protein is CASSLSGKNDYGYTF.

About this clonotype itself: This sequence may be a read error, since a much larger clone differs from it by one base. In this CDR3 the conserved last residue, phenylalanine or tryptophan, is missing, so a read error is likely. The gene calls are TRBV5-5 and TRBJ1-1, with D perhaps TRBD1 (6 bases). The V end lost 2 bases, the J end lost 5 bases, and 7 bases lay between the germline ends. This CDR3 contains 12 residues. The germline gives CDR1 SGHKS, CDR2 YYEKEE (reference sequence). The DNA of the CDR3 is TGTGCCAGCAGCTTAAGGGGGACTGAAGCTTTCCTT. This gives the protein CASSLRGTEAFL.

As for this clonotype: Possible read error: a much larger clone is one base away. This chain uses TRBV12-3 or TRBV12-4 with TRBJ2-1, with D possibly TRBD2 on 5 matching bases. The CDR3 runs 13 residues. The V end was cut by 7 bases, the J end by 9 bases, with 16 bases between. The CDR3 nucleotides are TGTGCCAGCACCCCCTCGGGGTCTAGTGAGCAGTTCTTC. It codes for CASTPSGSSEQFF.

With respect to this clonotype: An end of the junction does not agree with germline; a read error may underlie this. This chain uses TRBV6-1 with TRBJ2-3; tentative D call: TRBD1 (7 bases). CDR1 is MNHNS and CDR2 is SASEGT in the germline V gene. The CDR3 is 14 amino acids. This CDR3 reads CASQGRGGTDTRYF. The CDR3 coding sequence is TGTGCCAGCCAAGGGCGAGGGGGGACAGATACGCGGTATTTT.

Details on this clonotype: This clone may be a read error of a much larger clone one base away. This CDR3 fails to terminate in the conserved phenylalanine or tryptophan, so it likely reflects a read error. The J gene is TRBJ1-5, the V gene TRBV10-3, with D hard to call. The V gene's germline CDR1 is ENHRY and CDR2 SYGVKD. V dropped 10 bases and J dropped 2 bases, with 18 bases sitting between them. The CDR3 spans 15 residues. The CDR3 sequence: CATNQAGNGNQPQHL. The CDR3 DNA reads TGTGCCACCAACCAGGCGGGGAACGGCAATCAGCCCCAGCATTTG.

In regard to this clonotype: One base away lies a much larger clone, so this may be a sequencing read error. The chain employs TRBV4-1 and TRBJ2-5; D may be TRBD2 (5 bases). Trimming pared 6 bases from V and 5 bases from J, leaving 16 bases between. Per germline, CDR1 MGHRA and CDR2 YSYEKL. This CDR3 is 14 amino acids long. The CDR3 reads CASRKEDGRETQYF. The CDR3 DNA follows: TGCGCCAGCAGAAAGGAGGATGGACGGGAGACCCAGTACTTC.

In regard to this clonotype: A read error may account for a junction end that differs from germline. The chain's CDR3 is CASGLAGGFAEQFF. DNA for the CDR3: TGCGCCAGCGGCTTGGCTGGGGGTTTTGCTGAGCAGTTCTTC. The chain has TRBV5-1 and TRBJ2-1; either TRBD1 or TRBD2 may supply D (5 bases each). Germline V gives CDR1 SGHRS, CDR2 YFSETQ. The CDR3 is 14 amino acids. The complete variable domain, with remaining parts taken from reference TRBV5-1 and TRBJ2-1, reads KAGVTQTPRYLIKTRGQQVTLSCSPISGHRSVSWYQQTPGQGLQFLFEYFSETQRNKGNFPGRFSGRQFSNSRSEMNVSTLELGDSALYLCASGLAGGFAEQFFGPGTRLTVL.

As concerns this clonotype: A single base separates this from a much larger clone, so it may be a read error. The chain links TRBV10-3 to TRBJ1-5; possible D gene TRBD1, 5 bases. The CDR3 runs to 16 residues. CDR1 ENHRY and CDR2 SYGVKD come from the germline V gene. CDR3 residues: CATSESKGESNQPQHF. The CDR3 DNA reads TGTGCCACCAGTGAGTCGAAAGGGGAAAGCAATCAGCCCCAGCATTTT.

The rearrangement links TRBV12-5 to TRBJ2-1; a weak D match, TRBD2 (5 bases). V was clipped by 7 bases and J by 8 bases, with 18 bases between them. Germline CDR1 reads LGHNT; CDR2 reads FRNRAP. The CDR3 has 14 amino acids. CDR3: CASALADFGDEQFF. Here the CDR3 DNA reads TGTGCTAGTGCCCTCGCCGACTTCGGGGATGAGCAGTTCTTC.

The chain employs TRBV6-5 and TRBJ2-1, with TRBD2 identical over 10 bases. CDR3 length equals 14 residues. The junction had 8 bases not matched to a gene; V was cut back by 10 bases and J by 5 bases. Looked up from germline, CDR1 is MNHEY and CDR2 is SVGAGI. The CDR3 reads CANRPGLANNEQFF. CDR3 DNA sequence: TGTGCCAACAGACCGGGACTAGCGAACAATGAGCAGTTCTTC.